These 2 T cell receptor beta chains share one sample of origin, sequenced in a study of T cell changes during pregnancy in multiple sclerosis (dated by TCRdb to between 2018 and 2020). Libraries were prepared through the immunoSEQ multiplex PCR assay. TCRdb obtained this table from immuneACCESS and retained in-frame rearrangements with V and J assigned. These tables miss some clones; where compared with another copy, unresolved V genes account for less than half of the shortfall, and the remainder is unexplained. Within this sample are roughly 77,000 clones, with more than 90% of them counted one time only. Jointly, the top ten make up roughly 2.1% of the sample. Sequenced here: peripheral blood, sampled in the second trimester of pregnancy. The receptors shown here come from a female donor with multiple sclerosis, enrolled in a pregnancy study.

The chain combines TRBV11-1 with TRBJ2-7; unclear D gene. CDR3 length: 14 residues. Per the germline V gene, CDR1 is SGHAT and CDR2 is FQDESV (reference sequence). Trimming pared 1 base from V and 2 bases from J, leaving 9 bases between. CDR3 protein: CASSLGGGTYEQYF. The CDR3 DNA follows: TGTGCCAGCAGCTTAGGCGGCGGTACCTACGAGCAGTACTTC.

The CDR3 DNA is TGTGCCATCCGGGCAGGGGAACACTACGAGCAGTACTTC. Protein sequence: CAIRAGEHYEQYF. The chain employs TRBV10-3 and TRBJ2-7, with a weak D call TRBD1 (6 bases). V lost 8 bases and J 3 bases, leaving 14 bases between the germline ends. The length of the CDR3 is 13 residues. Per germline, CDR1 ENHRY and CDR2 SYGVKD.